Below, 12 T cell receptor beta chains from the same sample are listed, as sequenced in a study of cytomegalovirus exposure and HLA in healthy donors. Vbeta (60) and Jbeta (13) primers were used in the PCR. Assay: immunoSEQ multiplex PCR; the TCRdb copy retains only in-frame clones and omits some. This sample has 200,000 to 250,000 clones; 60% to 80% occur once, and the top ten carry under 2%. Sequenced: PBMCs. Receptors originate from a man in his late teens or twenties in good health and CMV-seronegative.

The rearrangement joins TRBV19 to TRBJ2-2; a weak D match, TRBD2 (6 bases). Trimming took off 2 bases at V and 5 bases at J, with 15 bases between the two ends. The CDR3 spans 16 residues. Germline CDR1 LNHDA, CDR2 SQIVND (reference sequence). The CDR3 region is CASSIWAGRGTGELFF. For the CDR3, the DNA is TGTGCCAGTAGTATATGGGCGGGGAGAGGGACCGGGGAGCTGTTTTTT.

The chain employs TRBV5-8 and TRBJ2-7; 8 bases fit TRBD2. Germline V gene sequence: CDR1 SGHTS, CDR2 YDEGEE. CDR3 length: 14 amino acids. Trimming at V came to 6 bases and at J to 6 bases, leaving 11 bases not matched to a gene. CDR3 DNA: TGTGCCAGCACCTTACGGGGGGGAGAGTTCGAGCAGTACTTC. Amino acids: CASTLRGGEFEQYF.

The J gene is TRBJ2-2, the V gene TRBV11-3; no definite D call. This CDR3 is built from 14 residues. Germline-derived CDR1 and CDR2 are SGHNT and YENEEA. V lost 1 base, J lost 4 bases, and 7 bases lay in between. The DNA for the CDR3 is TGTGCCAGCAGCTTAGGGCAGATCACCGGGGAGCTGTTTTTT. It encodes CASSLGQITGELFF.

The V gene is TRBV5-1, the J gene TRBJ2-1; 7 bases are a match to TRBD2. V trimming: 5 bases; J trimming: 0 bases; junction bases outside the gene matches: 5. The CDR3 is 15 residues long. Germline V gene sequence: CDR1 SGHRS, CDR2 YFSETQ. CDR3 in amino acids: CASSGGGSSYNEQFF. The CDR3 DNA reads TGCGCCAGCAGTGGGGGGGGTAGCTCCTACAATGAGCAGTTCTTC.

V gene TRBV27 combines with J gene TRBJ2-7; D remains unclear. V shed 5 bases and J shed 0 bases, with 8 bases lying between them. CDR1 is MNHEY, CDR2 SMNVEV, per germline (reference sequence). The CDR3 sequence is 13 residues long. CDR3 loop: CASSPYSSYEQYF. In DNA, the CDR3 is TGTGCCAGCAGTCCGTATTCCTCCTACGAGCAGTACTTC.

The chain has TRBV6-6 and TRBJ1-5; D is unresolved. V gave up 4 bases and J gave up 7 bases, with 8 bases separating them. Per the germline V gene, CDR1 is MNHNY and CDR2 is SVGAGI (reference sequence). The CDR3 extends over 12 amino acids. This CDR3 reads CASSLDEQPQHF. The CDR3 DNA reads as TGTGCCAGCAGTTTAGATGAACAGCCCCAGCATTTT.

The chain combines TRBV6-5 with TRBJ2-7; possible D gene TRBD2, 7 bases. The CDR3 runs to 11 residues. Germline-derived CDR1 and CDR2 are MNHEY and SVGAGI. The V end was cut by 7 bases, the J end by 6 bases, with 10 bases between. The CDR3 region has the DNA TGTGCCAGCAATAGGGGGGGCGAGCAGTACTTC. Protein: CASNRGGEQYF.

The V gene is TRBV28, the J gene TRBJ2-1, with 11 bases lining up with TRBD2. The CDR3 has 16 residues. Germline V gene sequence: CDR1 MDHEN, CDR2 SYDVKM. The junction had 10 bases not matched to a gene; V was cut back by 5 bases and J by 7 bases. The CDR3 sequence: CASSQISGRAGNEQFF. CDR3 nucleotides: TGTGCCAGCAGTCAAATTAGCGGGAGGGCCGGGAATGAGCAGTTCTTC.

The chain joins TRBV15 to TRBJ2-3; D not resolved. Deletions cut 1 base from V and 2 bases from J, with 10 bases between. The CDR3 contains 15 residues. Germline V gene data show CDR1 as LNHNV and CDR2 as YYDKDF (reference sequence). The CDR3: CATSRASLNTDTQYF. The CDR3 DNA follows: TGTGCCACCAGCAGAGCCTCCCTTAACACAGATACGCAGTATTTT.

The chain employs TRBV6-5 and TRBJ2-7; 9 bases map to TRBD2. From germline, CDR1 is MNHEY and CDR2 SVGAGI. This CDR3 spans 15 amino acids. V lost 5 bases and J lost 3; bases outside the gene matches: 8. The CDR3 DNA follows: TGTGCCAGCAGTCCCCAAGCGGGGGGCCGCTACGAGCAGTACTTC. Translating it yields CASSPQAGGRYEQYF.

The J gene is TRBJ1-1, the V gene TRBV7-8; unclear D gene. V was cut by 3 bases and J by 6 bases, with 11 bases left in between. This CDR3 has 13 amino acids. Germline CDR1 and CDR2: SGHVS and FQNEAQ. The CDR3: CASSFSSSPEAFF. The CDR3 DNA follows: TGTGCCAGCAGCTTTTCTTCTTCCCCTGAAGCTTTCTTT.

This chain connects TRBV28 to TRBJ1-3, with TRBD1 as a possible D gene (5 bases). V lost 2 bases and J lost 0, with 8 bases in between. Germline lookup yields CDR1 MDHEN and CDR2 SYDVKM. This CDR3 has 15 amino acids. CDR3 loop: CASSLGGNSGNTIYF. In DNA form, the CDR3 reads TGTGCCAGCAGTTTAGGGGGGAACTCTGGAAACACCATATATTTT.